The 31 T cell receptor beta chains below come from one sample, sequenced in a study of radiotherapy plus CTLA-4 blockade in lung cancer. Produced via immunoSEQ multiplex PCR; TCRdb's table is partial and in-frame only. The data show 45,000 to 60,000 clones, roughly three quarters seen once. The sample in question was peripheral blood, obtained from a patient treated with radiotherapy plus ipilimumab. The receptors come from a human donor with non-small cell lung cancer who had a complete response to radiotherapy plus ipilimumab.

This chain uses TRBV25-1 with TRBJ1-1; 9 nucleotides line up with TRBD1. The V gene end was trimmed by 3 bases and the J gene end by 6 bases; junction bases not matched to a gene: 8. Germline assignment: CDR1 MGHDK and CDR2 SYGVNS. This CDR3 is 15 amino acids long. CDR3 sequence: CASSDNRGQGAEAFF. DNA of the CDR3: TGTGCCAGCAGTGACAACAGGGGGCAGGGCGCTGAAGCTTTCTTT.

This chain joins TRBV29-1 and TRBJ2-3; TRBD2 aligns across 8 bases. In germline, CDR1 is SQVTM, CDR2 ANQGSEA. The CDR3 loop spans 13 amino acids. V trimming: 6 bases; J trimming: 1 base; junction bases outside the gene matches: 3. The CDR3 reads CSVTSGRTDTQYF. The CDR3 nucleotides are TGCAGCGTCACTAGCGGTCGCACAGATACGCAGTATTTT.

This sequence joins TRBV7-9 and TRBJ1-2; a possible D gene is TRBD1 (5 bases). The CDR3 totals 15 residues. Germline V gene lookup returns CDR1 SEHNR and CDR2 FQNEAQ (reference sequence). V lost 5 bases to trimming and J lost 8 bases, with 21 bases between them. CDR3 DNA sequence: TGTGCCAGCAGCCAGCTTTCCGGGGGATGGGGCGGCTACACCTTC. It encodes CASSQLSGGWGGYTF.

J is TRBJ1-2 and V is TRBV7-6; 8 nucleotides agree with TRBD1. This CDR3 comprises 14 residues. Trimming took 1 base from V and 7 from J; bases not matched to a gene: 5. Germline lookup yields CDR1 SGHVS and CDR2 FNYEAQ. CDR3 DNA: TGTGCCAGCAGCTTAGACTGGCAGGGGGCTGGCTACACCTTC. It is translated as CASSLDWQGAGYTF.

The rearrangement joins TRBV4-1 to TRBJ2-2, with D perhaps TRBD2 (7 bases). V was shortened by 6 bases and J by 2 bases, with 19 bases between the two germline ends. The germline CDR1 and CDR2 sequences are MGHRA and YSYEKL. This CDR3 comprises 17 residues. The DNA of the CDR3 is TGCGCCAGCAGTCCAATGTTCCGGGGGGCAAACACCGGGGAGCTGTTTTTT. The encoded protein is CASSPMFRGANTGELFF.

CDR3 in DNA: TGTGCCAGCAGCTTAGTGGGACAGGGCACTGAAGCTTTCTTT. The encoded protein is CASSLVGQGTEAFF. The chain joins TRBV11-3 to TRBJ1-1, with 9 bases that match TRBD1. This CDR3 contains 14 residues. Trimming removed 1 base from V and 4 bases from J; junction bases left unmatched: 1. Germline V gene sequence: CDR1 SGHNT, CDR2 YENEEA. Looking up the rest from reference TRBV11-3 and TRBJ1-1 gives the full variable domain: EAGVVQSPRYKIIEKKQPVAFWCNPISGHNTLYWYLQNLGQGPELLIRYENEEAVDDSQLPKDRFSAERLKGVDSTLKIQPAELGDSAVYLCASSLVGQGTEAFFGQGTRLTVV.

This sequence joins TRBV4-1 and TRBJ1-2; 8 bases match TRBD1. The germline gives CDR1 MGHRA, CDR2 YSYEKL. This CDR3 is 15 amino acids long. Trimming removed 4 bases from V and 7 bases from J; junction bases left unmatched: 11. The CDR3 protein is CASSRGSGGEGGYTF. The CDR3 DNA follows: TGCGCCAGCAGCCGGGGATCAGGGGGCGAGGGTGGCTACACCTTC.

The rearrangement joins TRBV6-5 to TRBJ2-1, with TRBD1 identical over 8 bases. The V gene's germline CDR1 is MNHEY and CDR2 SVGAGI. This CDR3 has 14 residues. V shed 7 bases, J shed 9 bases, and the junction held 11 bases outside the gene matches. DNA for the CDR3: TGTGCCAGCACCTTGGACAGGGTCCGGGGTGAGCAGTTCTTC. Translation gives CASTLDRVRGEQFF.

The V and J genes are TRBV6-1 and TRBJ2-3; D ambiguous. Germline values: CDR1 MNHNS, CDR2 SASEGT. This CDR3 is 13 amino acids long. V shed 7 bases and J shed 3 bases, with 11 bases lying between them. The CDR3 DNA reads as TGTGCCAGCACCCCGGGTAGGACAGATACGCAGTATTTT. Translated: CASTPGRTDTQYF.

This sequence joins TRBV11-3 and TRBJ2-7; TRBD2 is a possible D gene (6 bases). This CDR3 has 15 residues. Germline-derived CDR1 and CDR2 are SGHNT and YENEEA. The ends were cut back, 2 bases at V and 1 base at J, with 12 bases in the middle. CDR3 sequence (DNA): TGTGCCAGCAGCTTAAGGGACTCGCCTTCCTACGAGCAGTACGTC. Translating it yields CASSLRDSPSYEQYV.

The chain couples TRBV25-1 to TRBJ1-1; 7 bases are shared with TRBD1. This CDR3 has 14 amino acids. V was pared by 2 bases and J by 5 bases, with 5 bases of the junction left unmatched. Germline lookup yields CDR1 MGHDK and CDR2 SYGVNS. The CDR3 DNA reads TGTGCCAGCAGTGAACCAGGGGGGCGGACTGAAGCTTTCTTT. Protein product: CASSEPGGRTEAFF.

The chain combines TRBV19 with TRBJ1-4; tentative D call: TRBD1 (6 bases). The CDR3 contains 14 residues. Germline V gene lookup returns CDR1 LNHDA and CDR2 SQIVND (reference sequence). V was pared by 5 bases and J by 4 bases, with 11 bases between. The CDR3 loop is CASSVQGLNEKLFF. CDR3 bases: TGTGCCAGTAGTGTACAGGGCCTTAATGAAAAACTGTTTTTT.

A few counts support this clone. Other DNA sequences in this specimen translate into the identical CDR3. This sequence joins TRBV11-3 and TRBJ2-1; the match to TRBD2 covers 7 bases. Germline loops: CDR1 SGHNT, CDR2 YENEEA. V was clipped by 3 bases and J by 2 bases; unmatched bases: 7. The CDR3 is 16 amino acids. As DNA, the CDR3 is TGTGCCAGCAGCTTGGAGTCCCTAGCGGCCTACAATGAGCAGTTCTTC. Translation gives CASSLESLAAYNEQFF.

The V gene is TRBV29-1, the J gene TRBJ2-3; D remains ambiguous. V lost 7 bases and J lost 4, with 6 bases in between. CDR1 and CDR2 (germline): SQVTM, ANQGSEA. The CDR3 spans 10 residues. The CDR3 reads CSGSADTQYF. CDR3 DNA: TGCAGCGGTAGTGCAGATACGCAGTATTTT.

This clone was seen a handful of times. V usage is TRBV7-9 and J usage is TRBJ2-3; possibly TRBD2 for D (7 bases). The CDR3 length is 15 residues. Trimming stripped 1 base from V and 4 bases from J, with 12 bases between. Looked up from germline, CDR1 is SEHNR and CDR2 is FQNEAQ (reference sequence). The DNA of the CDR3 is TGTGCCAGCAGCTTAGACGGCGGGGGCGCAGATACGCAGTATTTT. It translates to CASSLDGGGADTQYF.

CDR3 amino acids: CASSLVAGGAKNIQYF. Written as DNA, the CDR3 is TGCGCCAGCAGCTTGGTTGCAGGCGGGGCCAAAAACATTCAGTACTTC. The chain couples TRBV5-1 to TRBJ2-4, with D perhaps matching TRBD2 (5 bases). The CDR3 consists of 16 residues. V lost 0 bases and J lost 1, with 11 bases in between. Germline assignment: CDR1 SGHRS and CDR2 YFSETQ.

The chain combines TRBV5-1 with TRBJ2-5; 8 positions agree with TRBD2. J lost 4 bases, V lost 4 bases, and 6 bases had no gene match. This CDR3 is 14 amino acids long. CDR1 is SGHRS and CDR2 is YFSETQ in the germline V gene. CDR3 nucleotide sequence: TGCGCCAGCAGCCCGGGAGGGGGGCCAGAGACCCAGTACTTC. Its protein product is CASSPGGGPETQYF.

The chain employs TRBV6-5 and TRBJ2-1; 11 nucleotides align to TRBD2. With V trimmed by 7 bases and J by 3 bases, 5 bases remained unmatched. CDR3 size: 15 residues. Germline loops: CDR1 MNHEY, CDR2 SVGAGI. The CDR3 loop is CASTNLAGGYNEQFF. The CDR3 nucleotides are TGTGCCAGCACCAATCTAGCGGGAGGCTACAATGAGCAGTTCTTC.

This chain uses TRBV25-1 with TRBJ1-1; 12 nucleotides align to TRBD1. This CDR3 is 16 amino acids long. CDR1 is MGHDK, CDR2 SYGVNS, per germline. With 4 bases clipped from V and 7 bases from J, the junction kept 10 bases outside the gene matches. The CDR3 loop is CASSAYRDRGRDEAFF. Here the CDR3 DNA reads TGTGCCAGCAGTGCCTACCGGGACAGGGGGCGCGATGAAGCTTTCTTT.

CDR3 bases: TGTGCCTTCGGACAGGGTCTTGATTCCCAGCATTTT. Its protein product is CAFGQGLDSQHF. The chain employs TRBV30 and TRBJ1-5; 8 positions agree with TRBD1. Germline V CDR1 and CDR2: GTSNPN, SVGIG (reference sequence). J gave up 11 bases and V 7 bases, and 10 bases lay outside the gene matches. The CDR3 extends over 12 amino acids.

V gene TRBV11-3 combines with J gene TRBJ2-1; tentative D call: TRBD1 (6 bases). V was pared by 1 base and J by 9 bases, with 13 bases between. The CDR3 totals 14 residues. CDR1 and CDR2 (germline): SGHNT, YENEEA. DNA for the CDR3: TGTGCCAGCAGCTTAGGGGGGCGGTGGGTTGAGCAGTTCTTC. Its protein is CASSLGGRWVEQFF.

V usage is TRBV7-2 and J usage is TRBJ1-5, with TRBD1 identical over 8 bases. Germline V lookup: CDR1 SGHTA, CDR2 FQGNSA. The CDR3 has 14 amino acids. V was clipped by 5 bases and J by 2 bases; unmatched bases: 2. The CDR3 DNA sequence: TGTGCCAGCAGCGTACAGGGGGGCAATCAGCCCCAGCATTTT. Encoded protein: CASSVQGGNQPQHF.

This clone turned up a few times. This chain uses TRBV14 with TRBJ1-2, with D uncertain. Germline values: CDR1 SGHDN, CDR2 FVKESK. CDR3 length: 15 residues. V lost 1 base, J lost 5 bases, and 14 bases lay in between. DNA of the CDR3: TGTGCCAGCAGCCAAGGAGTCCCTTACAGTTATGGCTACACCTTC. It encodes CASSQGVPYSYGYTF. Full variable domain (missing parts from reference TRBV14 and TRBJ1-2): EAGVTQFPSHSVIEKGQTVTLRCDPISGHDNLYWYRRVMGKEIKFLLHFVKESKQDESGMPNNRFLAERTGGTYSTLKVQPAELEDSGVYFCASSQGVPYSYGYTFGSGTRLTVV.

The chain joins TRBV19 to TRBJ1-6; TRBD1 matches 8 bases. Germline V gene sequence: CDR1 LNHDA, CDR2 SQIVND (reference sequence). V lost 4 bases, J lost 8 bases, and 1 base stayed unmatched. The CDR3 spans 13 residues. CDR3 nucleotides: TGTGCCAGTAGTACGGACAGGGATTCACCCCTCCACTTT. Translating gives CASSTDRDSPLHF.

V gene TRBV5-4 combines with J gene TRBJ1-4, with D perhaps matching TRBD1 (6 bases). The V end lost 2 bases, the J end lost 7 bases, and 12 bases lay between the germline ends. Germline values: CDR1 SGHNT, CDR2 YYREEE (reference sequence). This CDR3 region has 14 residues. The CDR3 DNA reads as TGTGCCAGCAGCTTCGACAGGTACAGTGAAAAACTGTTTTTT. As protein: CASSFDRYSEKLFF.

V and J are TRBV18 and TRBJ1-1; 7 bases are shared with TRBD1. The CDR3 extends over 12 amino acids. With V trimmed by 5 bases and J by 7 bases, 4 bases remained unmatched. Germline assignment: CDR1 KGHSH and CDR2 LQKENI. The CDR3 nucleotides are TGTGCCAGCTCATCAGACAGGGTTGAAGCTTTCTTT. Translated: CASSSDRVEAFF.

This chain joins TRBV18 and TRBJ1-5; no clear D. The CDR3 has 16 residues. Per the germline V gene, CDR1 is KGHSH and CDR2 is LQKENI. The V end was cut by 2 bases, the J end by 4 bases, with 15 bases between. The CDR3 region is CASSPMLRSPNQPQHF. Here the CDR3 DNA reads TGTGCCAGCTCACCAATGTTAAGGAGCCCTAATCAGCCCCAGCATTTT.

This clone was seen just once. J is TRBJ1-1 and V is TRBV7-9; 10 bases are shared with TRBD1. The V and J ends lost 5 bases and 5 bases, in that order; junction bases with no gene match: 11. Germline V gene sequence: CDR1 SEHNR, CDR2 FQNEAQ (reference sequence). The CDR3 runs to 16 residues. CDR3: CASSPNPTGGRTEAFF. Here the CDR3 DNA reads TGTGCCAGCAGCCCGAACCCGACAGGGGGCAGAACTGAAGCTTTCTTT.

This clone has just a few counts. The rearrangement joins TRBV6-1 to TRBJ1-5; D possibly corresponds to TRBD1 (6 bases). The germline V gene has CDR1 MNHNS and CDR2 SASEGT. CDR3 size: 15 residues. V dropped 6 bases and J dropped 0 bases, with 12 bases sitting between them. CDR3 protein: CASRPTGNSNQPQHF. CDR3 in DNA: TGTGCCAGCAGGCCAACAGGGAATAGCAATCAGCCCCAGCATTTT.

There are a few counts of this clone. The chain uses TRBV4-1 and TRBJ1-3; 8 positions agree with TRBD1. The V and J ends lost 6 bases and 4 bases, in that order; junction bases with no gene match: 8. Germline-derived CDR1 and CDR2 are MGHRA and YSYEKL. The CDR3 has 15 amino acids. The CDR3 sequence is CASRFNRQGGNTIYF. For the CDR3, the DNA is TGCGCCAGCAGATTTAACAGACAGGGGGGAAACACCATATATTTT.

V usage is TRBV7-9 and J usage is TRBJ1-1; 9 bases fit TRBD1. The CDR3 has 16 residues. The J segment lost 6 bases and the V segment lost 5 bases, leaving 13 bases of the junction unmatched. Germline V gene data show CDR1 as SEHNR and CDR2 as FQNEAQ (reference sequence). CDR3 in amino acids: CASSLQGAHSAAEAFF. Here the CDR3 DNA reads TGTGCCAGCAGCCTACAGGGGGCTCACTCTGCCGCTGAAGCTTTCTTT.